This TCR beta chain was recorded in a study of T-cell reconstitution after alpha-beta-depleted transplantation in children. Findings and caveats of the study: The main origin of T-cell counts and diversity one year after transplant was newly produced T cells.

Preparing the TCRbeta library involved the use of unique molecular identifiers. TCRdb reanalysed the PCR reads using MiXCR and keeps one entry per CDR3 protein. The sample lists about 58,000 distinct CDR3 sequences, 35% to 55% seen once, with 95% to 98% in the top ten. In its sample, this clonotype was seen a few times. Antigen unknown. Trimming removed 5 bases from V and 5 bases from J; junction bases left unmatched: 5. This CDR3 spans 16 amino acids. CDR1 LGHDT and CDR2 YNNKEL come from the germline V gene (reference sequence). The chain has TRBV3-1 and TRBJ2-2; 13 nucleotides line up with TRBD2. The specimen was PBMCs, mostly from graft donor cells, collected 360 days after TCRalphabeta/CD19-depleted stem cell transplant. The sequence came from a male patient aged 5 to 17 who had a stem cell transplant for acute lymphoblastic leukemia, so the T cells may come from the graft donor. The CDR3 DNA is TGTGCCAGCAGCACGCGGACTAGCGGGAGTACCGGGGAGCTGTTTTTT. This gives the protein CASSTRTSGSTGELFF.